The next 27 T cell receptor beta chains were all read from a single sample in a study of vaccination and CD4 T cells after COVID-19. For these receptors, no antigen is known. An Oncomine TCR Beta short-read assay was used to sequence the DNA from cultured CD4+ T cells. TCRdb ran MiXCR on the PCR reads and lists one entry per CDR3 protein. The sample records more than 13,000 distinct CDR3 sequences, 61% being singletons. Treatment: roughly ten-day PBMC culture with coronavirus spike peptide pools or control peptides (ViraFEST assay). Specimen: CD4+ T cells from blood, cultured in vitro. The receptors stem from a human donor who had recovered from COVID-19.

The chain employs TRBV12-3 or TRBV12-4 and TRBJ1-2; D is ambiguous. This CDR3 spans 11 amino acids. The germline V and J ends were trimmed by 2 bases and 8 bases, with 6 bases remaining between them. The CDR3 loop reads CASSLHQGYTF. CDR3 nucleotides: TGTGCCAGCAGTTTACACCAGGGCTACACCTTC.

The V gene is TRBV9, the J gene TRBJ1-6; 7 bases map to TRBD1. V trimming: 4 bases; J trimming: 7 bases; junction bases outside the gene matches: 2. There are 13 residues in the CDR3. CDR1 is SGDLS, CDR2 YYNGEE, per germline. For the CDR3, the DNA is TGTGCCAGCAGCCAACAGGGGAATTCACCCCTCCACTTT. This translates into CASSQQGNSPLHF.

The chain links TRBV30 to TRBJ2-7; TRBD2 might be the D (5 bases). This CDR3 comprises 15 residues. The ends were cut back, 3 bases at V and 4 bases at J, with 19 bases in the middle. CDR1 is GTSNPN and CDR2 is SVGIG in the germline V gene (reference sequence). The CDR3 coding sequence is TGTGCCTGGAGAGGAGGTCGCGTGGGAAATTACGAGCAGTACTTC. This codes for CAWRGGRVGNYEQYF. Looking up the rest from reference TRBV30 and TRBJ2-7 gives the full variable domain: SQTIHQWPATLVQPVGSPLSLECTVEGTSNPNLYWYRQAAGRGLQLLFYSVGIGQISSEVPQNLSASRPQDRQFILSSKKLLLSDSGFYLCAWRGGRVGNYEQYFGPGTRLTVT.

The chain combines TRBV27 with TRBJ1-1; maybe TRBD1 (6 bases). This CDR3 is 11 amino acids long. Germline V gene sequence: CDR1 MNHEY, CDR2 SMNVEV (reference sequence). Trimming took off 6 bases at V and 4 bases at J, with 6 bases between the two ends. CDR3 in amino acids: CASRGGTEAFF. CDR3 nucleotide sequence: TGTGCCAGCAGAGGGGGCACTGAAGCTTTCTTT.

The chain recombines TRBV20-1 with TRBJ1-2; TRBD1 matches at 8 bases. The CDR3 consists of 16 residues. V was pared by 1 base and J by 5 bases, with 12 bases of the junction left unmatched. The germline V gene has CDR1 DFQATT and CDR2 SNEGSKA (reference sequence). The CDR3 loop reads CSARAMATGGGYGYTF. The CDR3 DNA reads as TGCAGTGCTAGAGCCATGGCCACAGGGGGAGGATATGGCTACACCTTC.

CDR3 DNA: TGCAGTGCTAGCCCCCTCCCGGAGTCACCCCTCCACTTT. Its protein is CSASPLPESPLHF. V and J are TRBV20-1 and TRBJ1-6; D remains ambiguous. This CDR3 spans 13 amino acids. Germline V gene sequence: CDR1 DFQATT, CDR2 SNEGSKA (reference sequence). V lost 3 bases and J lost 10, with 13 bases in between.

V is TRBV7-9 and J is TRBJ2-2; D is possibly TRBD2 (6 bases). The V and J ends lost 3 bases and 6 bases respectively, with 11 bases between them. CDR1 is SEHNR and CDR2 is FQNEAQ in the germline V gene (reference sequence). This CDR3 contains 14 residues. CDR3 amino acids: CASSLTGEAGELFF. The DNA of the CDR3 is TGTGCCAGCAGCTTGACGGGAGAGGCCGGGGAGCTGTTTTTT.

The table lists this clonotype with a few counts. The CDR3 loop reads CASSEGTSGTDTQYF. CDR3 coding DNA: TGTGCCAGCTCCGAAGGGACTAGCGGCACAGATACGCAGTATTTT. V is TRBV6-1 and J is TRBJ2-3; 10 bases line up with TRBD2. This CDR3 has 15 residues. The germline V gene encodes CDR1 MNHNS and CDR2 SASEGT. With V trimmed by 8 bases and J by 1 base, 6 bases remained unmatched.

This sequence joins TRBV30 and TRBJ1-2; perhaps TRBD1 as D (5 bases). The CDR3 is made up of 15 amino acids. V lost 0 bases and J lost 6, with 17 bases in between. Germline CDR1 GTSNPN, CDR2 SVGIG (reference sequence). The CDR3 coding sequence is TGTGCCTGGAGTGTACAGGAGGGAACGGTGGATGGCTACACCTTC. Encoded protein: CAWSVQEGTVDGYTF.

The CDR3 DNA follows: TGTGCCAGCACCTCCGGGACAGGGGCCACCGGGGAGCTGTTTTTT. Amino acid sequence: CASTSGTGATGELFF. This sequence joins TRBV28 and TRBJ2-2; 10 bases map to TRBD1. Looked up from germline, CDR1 is MDHEN and CDR2 is SYDVKM. The junction had 6 bases not matched to a gene; V was cut back by 7 bases and J by 4 bases. The length of the CDR3 is 15 residues. The full variable domain, with the rest looked up from reference TRBV28 and TRBJ2-2, is DVKVTQSSRYLVKRTGEKVFLECVQDMDHENMFWYRQDPGLGLRLIYFSYDVKMKEKGDIPEGYSVSREKKERFSLILESASTNQTSMYLCASTSGTGATGELFFGEGSRLTVL.

The J gene is TRBJ2-3, the V gene TRBV20-1; no clear D. Germline V lookup: CDR1 DFQATT, CDR2 SNEGSKA (reference sequence). V was cut by 1 base and J by 0 bases, with 14 bases left in between. The CDR3 consists of 16 residues. The CDR3 sequence is CSARGITGTSTDTQYF. CDR3 sequence (DNA): TGCAGTGCTAGAGGAATAACGGGTACTAGCACAGATACGCAGTATTTT.

The V and J genes are TRBV28 and TRBJ1-2, with D perhaps matching TRBD1 (5 bases). CDR3 length: 13 amino acids. Trimming shortened V by 8 bases and J by 3 bases, and 13 bases separated the two germline ends. Germline CDR1 is MDHEN and CDR2 is SYDVKM. The CDR3 spells CASLAGSDYGYTF. CDR3 bases: TGTGCCAGCTTGGCAGGGTCGGACTATGGCTACACCTTC.

This clonotype was seen a handful of times. The rearrangement links TRBV25-1 to TRBJ2-1, with D perhaps TRBD1 or TRBD2 (5 bases each). Germline V gives CDR1 MGHDK, CDR2 SYGVNS. The CDR3 is 14 amino acids. The V end lost 4 bases, the J end lost 8 bases, and 15 bases lay between the germline ends. In DNA, the CDR3 is TGTGCCAGCAGTGGAACCGGGACCCGGGATGAGCAGTTCTTC. The encoded protein is CASSGTGTRDEQFF.

The chain carries TRBV7-7 and TRBJ2-7, with TRBD2 matching 10 bases. The CDR3 length is 14 residues. Trimming at V came to 5 bases and at J to 4 bases, leaving 5 bases not matched to a gene. Germline V gives CDR1 SSHAT, CDR2 FNYEAQ (reference sequence). This CDR3 is CASSPPSGRYEQYF. The CDR3 region has the DNA TGTGCCAGCAGCCCGCCTAGCGGGAGATACGAGCAGTACTTC.

The chain is built from TRBV7-9 and TRBJ1-4; D gene unclear. There are 14 residues in the CDR3. V shed 4 bases and J shed 6 bases, with 12 bases lying between them. Looked up from germline, CDR1 is SEHNR and CDR2 is FQNEAQ (reference sequence). CDR3 region: CASSSTRRYEKLFF. CDR3 nucleotide sequence: TGTGCCAGCAGCTCCACCAGGCGGTATGAAAAACTGTTTTTT.

The chain combines TRBV23-1 with TRBJ2-7, with D possibly matching TRBD2 (5 bases). TRBV23-1 carries the ORF label, with uncertain function. V shed 2 bases and J shed 3 bases, with 11 bases lying between them. The CDR3 spans 14 residues. CDR3 DNA sequence: TGCGCCAGCAGTCAACCCACCAGCGGCTACGAGCAGTACTTC. As protein: CASSQPTSGYEQYF.

This clonotype was seen more than once but under ten times. The chain recombines TRBV6-1 with TRBJ2-3; D is perhaps TRBD1 (6 bases). The ends were cut back, 6 bases at V and 4 bases at J, with 14 bases in the middle. The length of the CDR3 is 14 residues. Germline V gene data show CDR1 as MNHNS and CDR2 as SASEGT. CDR3 sequence reads: CASRRAGAADTQYF. The CDR3 nucleotides are TGTGCCAGCAGAAGAGCAGGGGCCGCAGATACGCAGTATTTT.

This chain joins TRBV15 and TRBJ2-1, with 13 positions matching TRBD2. CDR3 length: 14 residues. CDR1 is LNHNV and CDR2 is YYDKDF in the germline V gene (reference sequence). J was trimmed by 10 bases and V by 4 bases; bases with no gene match: 4. Written as DNA, the CDR3 is TGTGCCACCAGCACCCAGGGACTAGCGGGAGAGCAGTTCTTC. Protein product: CATSTQGLAGEQFF.

The chain has TRBV20-1 and TRBJ1-2; no definite D call. The CDR3 loop spans 15 amino acids. The germline CDR1 and CDR2 sequences are DFQATT and SNEGSKA (reference sequence). The V gene lost 0 bases and the J gene lost 6 bases, with 17 bases spanning the gap. As DNA, the CDR3 is TGCAGTGCTAGAGATCCCACCACAGCAGAGGATGGCTACACCTTC. This gives the protein CSARDPTTAEDGYTF.

This clonotype was seen a handful of times. The V and J genes are TRBV5-4 and TRBJ1-1; no reliable D call. Looked up from germline, CDR1 is SGHNT and CDR2 is YYREEE (reference sequence). Deletions cut 3 bases from V and 5 bases from J, with 5 bases between. This CDR3 is built from 11 residues. Written as DNA, the CDR3 is TGTGCCAGCAGCTCCCTGACTGAAGCTTTCTTT. It yields the protein CASSSLTEAFF.

J is TRBJ2-1 and V is TRBV21-1; the tabulated D call, TRBD1, remains unverified against the DNA. TRBV21-1 has pseudogene status. The CDR3 has 17 residues. The CDR3 DNA reads TGTGCCAGCAGCAAGGAACACAGGGGGCCTTCCTACAATGAGCAGTTCTTC. It encodes CASSKEHRGPSYNEQFF.

The V gene is TRBV11-1, the J gene TRBJ1-1; 7 bases map to TRBD1. This CDR3 spans 14 amino acids. Trimming at V came to 3 bases and at J to 3 bases, leaving 4 bases not matched to a gene. Germline-derived CDR1 and CDR2 are SGHAT and FQDESV (reference sequence). CDR3 in amino acids: CASSFSTGDTEAFF. CDR3 DNA: TGTGCCAGCAGCTTCTCAACAGGGGACACTGAAGCTTTCTTT.

This chain uses TRBV7-2 with TRBJ1-3; 7 bases agree with TRBD1. The CDR3 is 15 residues long. Germline values: CDR1 SGHTA, CDR2 FQGNSA. Trimming removed 5 bases from V and 4 bases from J; junction bases left unmatched: 8. This CDR3 is CASSPTGESGNTIYF. DNA of the CDR3: TGTGCCAGCAGCCCCACAGGGGAGTCCGGAAACACCATATATTTT. Full variable domain (remainder filled in from reference TRBV7-2 and TRBJ1-3): GAGVSQSPSNKVTEKGKDVELRCDPISGHTALYWYRQSLGQGLEFLIYFQGNSAPDKSGLPSDRFSAERTGGSVSTLTIQRTQQEDSAVYLCASSPTGESGNTIYFGEGSWLTVV.

V is TRBV7-6 and J is TRBJ1-1; D remains unclear. V was shortened by 1 base and J by 2 bases, with 20 bases between the two germline ends. The CDR3 covers 18 residues. CDR1 is SGHVS and CDR2 is FNYEAQ in the germline V gene. CDR3 nucleotide sequence: TGTGCCAGCAGCTTAGTGGCTCGGACGGGAGGGAGTAACACTGAAGCTTTCTTT. This sequence encodes CASSLVARTGGSNTEAFF. The whole variable domain, remainder taken from reference TRBV7-6 and TRBJ1-1, is GAGVSQSPRYKVTKRGQDVALRCDPISGHVSLYWYRQALGQGPEFLTYFNYEAQQDKSGLPNDRFSAERPEGSISTLTIQRTEQRDSAMYRCASSLVARTGGSNTEAFFGQGTRLTVV.

This clonotype was picked up a small number of times. The J gene is TRBJ1-2, the V gene TRBV11-1; D is unclear. The V end lost 1 base, the J end lost 2 bases, and 8 bases lay between the germline ends. Germline CDR1 reads SGHAT; CDR2 reads FQDESV (reference sequence). The CDR3 totals 14 residues. CDR3 loop: CASSLDERNYGYTF. The CDR3 DNA reads TGTGCCAGCAGCTTAGATGAGAGGAACTATGGCTACACCTTC.

The chain couples TRBV7-2 to TRBJ2-3, with D unresolved. V dropped 2 bases and J dropped 0 bases, with 6 bases sitting between them. The CDR3 spans 14 residues. Germline CDR1 and CDR2: SGHTA and FQGNSA. The CDR3 is CASSLNPSTDTQYF. CDR3 DNA: TGTGCCAGCAGCTTAAACCCTAGCACAGATACGCAGTATTTT.

A few counts support this clonotype. The chain joins TRBV2 to TRBJ2-7; D call uncertain. The germline V gene has CDR1 SNHLY and CDR2 FYNNEI. V lost 4 bases, J lost 0 bases, and 10 bases lay in between. The CDR3 contains 14 residues. The CDR3 nucleotides are TGTGCCAGCAGTGTCAGTGTCCCCTCCTACGAGCAGTACTTC. It encodes CASSVSVPSYEQYF. The complete variable domain, with remaining parts taken from reference TRBV2 and TRBJ2-7, reads EPEVTQTPSHQVTQMGQEVILRCVPISNHLYFYWYRQILGQKVEFLVSFYNNEISEKSEIFDDQFSVERPDGSNFTLKIRSTKLEDSAMYFCASSVSVPSYEQYFGPGTRLTVT.